This T cell receptor beta chain was sequenced during a study of post-analysis software for immune sequencing data. On the study more broadly: As for disease course, relapsing-remitting, secondary progressive and progressive-relapsing multiple sclerosis were all included. Overall study results and limits: With TRBV5-6, TRBV5-1 and TRBV20-1 included, about 5 TRBV segments were more frequent in patients than in controls. Patients with multiple sclerosis recorded significantly lower normalized Chao1 diversity than controls, the study found.

This clonotype was found a few times. The antigen is undetermined. Sequencing libraries made from TCR beta cDNA carried unique molecular identifiers. TCRdb reprocessed the PCR reads via MiXCR and lists one record per CDR3 protein. The sample includes about 820,000 distinct CDR3 sequences, approximately 57% seen only once; the top ten take under 6%. Germline loops: CDR1 SEHNR, CDR2 FQNEAQ (reference sequence). The CDR3 is 15 amino acids. Trimming removed 4 bases from V and 0 bases from J; junction bases left unmatched: 3. The clonotype was recovered from a girl aged 10 to 17 with multiple sclerosis. The chain is built from TRBV7-9 and TRBJ2-7, with 10 bases identical to TRBD2. The sample consisted of blood. The CDR3 DNA follows: TGTGCCAGCAGCTCGTGGACTAGCGGCTCCTACGAGCAGTACTTC. This codes for CASSSWTSGSYEQYF.